This TCR beta chain was found in a study of T cells in localized non-small cell lung cancer (dated by TCRdb to 2019 to 2021). The study in broad terms: Comparing tumors with uninvolved tumor-adjacent lungs, the study looked at the T cell repertoires of 236 patients with early-stage NSCLC. NSCLC patients had a mean age of around 66 years, and 129 were male and some 98 female. The cohort consisted of around 250 treatment-naive NSCLC patients whose localized lung tumors had been resected.

The immunoSEQ Assay was used to sequence TCR beta CDR3 regions from DNA. The authors' analysis ran thus. T cell density was computed as TCR beta template counts normalized to usable DNA estimated by amplifying housekeeping genes. Using the preseqR package, richness was estimated by extrapolating to 120,000 templates for tissue samples and 400,000 templates for PBMC samples. Clonality was calculated as one minus Pielou's evenness. To identify tissue-enriched TCRs, differential abundance testing was run on productive amino-acid clonotypes with a minimum total count of 5 and an alpha of 0.1. The Jaccard Index and the Morisita Overlap Index were used to measure how much the repertoires overlapped between compartments. GLIPH grouped TCR beta CDR3s together with public tetramer-defined viral CDR3s, and a viral motif had to include at least three viral sequences and show V-gene enrichment. TCRdb's version of the immuneACCESS table is confined to in-frame rearrangements and falls short of the full clone set. An unresolved V gene accounts for under half of the shortfall where checked; the remainder is of unknown origin. That table is the source of V, J and clone size, and D and trimming were worked out from the DNA. This sample comprises approximately 26,000 clones, more than 75% of them detected only once. The ten largest account for about 4% of the sample.

What the work shows at the level of the full study, not this receptor alone: Longer overall survival was associated with higher blood T cell density, whereas shorter survival was associated with higher adjacent-lung clonality. Because the study design was exploratory, TCR variables were selected using unadjusted p-values without false-discovery rate correction. Multi-region tumor sequencing was not performed, so intratumor heterogeneity could not be excluded. A median of around 62 of the top 100 tumor clones turned up in the paired uninvolved adjacent lung, and 25 to 35 of those clones also ranked among the top 100 of that same adjacent lung. Uninvolved tumor-adjacent lung showed the highest T cell clonality, higher than tumor, which suggests more focused antigenic responses in the uninvolved tumor-adjacent lung.

Turning to this clone: The antigen it recognizes is unknown. Per-nucleotide qualities are absent, and no much larger clonotype sits a single base away.

At diagnosis, peripheral blood, uninvolved tumor-adjacent lung and tumor were collected and were preserved as a mix of fresh-frozen and FFPE material. For TCR repertoire profiling, the blood samples were analyzed as peripheral blood mononuclear cells. The sample was peripheral blood, taken before any cancer treatment. This clonotype was obtained from a woman aged 40-75 years with stage I lung adenocarcinoma.

The DNA sequence is as follows: TGCGCCAGCAGTCAATCGGGGACAGGAAACACCGGGGAGCTGTTTTTT. Translated, this is CASSQSGTGNTGELFF. The V and J segments used are TRBV23-1 and TRBJ2-2, with 8 bases in between that match TRBD1. TRBV23-1 is classed as an ORF, of uncertain function. V is trimmed back by 0 bases and J by 2 bases, and the junction contains 2 bases that no gene match accounts for. The CDR3 measures 16 amino acids from cysteine to phenylalanine. The DNA shown is the 48-base CDR3, in frame from base 1.